This is a list of T cell receptor beta chains from one sample in a study of T cells after yellow fever vaccination. In TCRdb, the 5' RACE reads were re-called with MiXCR into one record per CDR3 protein. Of 200,000 to 250,000 distinct CDR3 sequences in the sample, 6.9% are singletons; the top ten hold approximately 0.85%. The input for sequencing was CD4+ T cells sorted from PBMCs, taken 15 days after the yellow fever booster vaccination. All receptors come from a young man who received the YFV17D yellow fever vaccine. The CDR3 runs from the conserved cysteine through the conserved F or W. Fields, in order: J gene, D gene, clone size, V gene, CDR3 DNA, CDR3 protein. A D gene is named only where the DNA matches it firmly. Size is stated for part of the rows, as once, few or many counts, or as a class when the clone is expanded.

>TRBJ1-3|NA|NA|TRBV5-1
TGCGCCAGCAGCTTGGGGGCCGTGGCGAAACCGGCCGGGGGAAACACCATATATTTT
CASSLGAVAKPAGGNTIYF
>TRBJ2-7|NA|few|TRBV29-1
TGCAGCGCCTCCAGGGCTACGCAGCAGTACTTC
CSASRATQQYF
>TRBJ2-3|TRBD2|NA|TRBV5-5
TGTGCCAGCAGCCTCCAAAGGACTAGCGGGGCCACAGATACGCAGTATTTT
CASSLQRTSGATDTQYF
>TRBJ2-1|NA|NA|TRBV11-3
TGTGCCACCGGCGACTCCTACAATGAGCAGTTCTTC
CATGDSYNEQFF
>TRBJ2-1|TRBD2|NA|TRBV7-2
TGTGCCAGCAGTTCTCTAGCGGGAGTCCCAGATGAGCAGTTCTTC
CASSSLAGVPDEQFF
>TRBJ2-3|NA|many|TRBV5-1
TGCGCCAGCAGCTTGGTCTTAGGGGGCACAGATACGCAGTATTTT
CASSLVLGGTDTQYF
>TRBJ2-7|NA|once|TRBV6-5
TGTGCCAGCAGGCACGGTGTCTACGAGCAGTACTTC
CASRHGVYEQYF
>TRBJ2-2|TRBD2|NA|TRBV19
TGTGCCAGCCGACCTAGCGGTAACACCGGGGAGCTGTTTTTT
CASRPSGNTGELFF
>TRBJ2-7|NA|few|TRBV23-1
TGCGCCAGCAGTCAACTGACAGAGAAGTCTCGGTCCTACGAGCAGTACTTC
CASSQLTEKSRSYEQYF
>TRBJ2-7|NA|few|TRBV20-1
TGCAGTGCTAGATTTCGGACTGGAACCAACGAGCAGTACTTC
CSARFRTGTNEQYF
>TRBJ2-5|NA|many|TRBV27
TGTGCCAGCAGTTTTACTAGGACAGTGCAAGAGACCCAGTACTTC
CASSFTRTVQETQYF
>TRBJ2-7|TRBD2|many|TRBV20-1
TGCAGTGCCCTCAGCGGGATGAGGGGCTACGAGCAGTACTTC
CSALSGMRGYEQYF
>TRBJ2-1|NA|many|TRBV14
TGTGCCAGCAGCCAAGATCTAATCCAAAATGAGCAGTTCTTC
CASSQDLIQNEQFF
>TRBJ2-3|NA|many|TRBV20-1
TGCAGTGCTACCTCTTTCCCGGGACTGAGCACAGATACGCAGTATTTT
CSATSFPGLSTDTQYF
>TRBJ1-2|NA|NA|TRBV7-2
TGTGCCAGCAACCCTGGGGGGATTAACTATGGCTACACCTTC
CASNPGGINYGYTF
>TRBJ1-6|NA|NA|TRBV6-5
TGTGCCAGCACCCTCGGACCGATCAATTCACCCCTCCACTTT
CASTLGPINSPLHF
>TRBJ2-2|TRBD2|few|TRBV7-9
TGTGCCAGCAGCTGGAGCGGGGGCACCGGGGAGCTGTTTTTT
CASSWSGGTGELFF
>TRBJ1-2|TRBD1|few|TRBV4-2
TGTGCCAGCAGCCAAGCAACAGGGGACTATGGCTACACCTTC
CASSQATGDYGYTF
>TRBJ2-7|TRBD1|few|TRBV10-3
TGTGCCATCAGTGAGTCTGGAAGGACAGGGACTTCGCAGAGGAACGAGCAGTACTTC
CAISESGRTGTSQRNEQYF
>TRBJ1-2|TRBD1|NA|TRBV2
TGTGCCAGCGGTGAGGGGACAGGGTATGGCTACACCTTC
CASGEGTGYGYTF
>TRBJ1-1|NA|NA|TRBV5-4
TGTGCCAGCAGCTTAGGTCAGGGGCCTAACACTGAAGCTTTCTTT
CASSLGQGPNTEAFF
>TRBJ2-7|TRBD2|NA|TRBV7-9
TGTGCCAGCAGCAGGACCGGGACTAGATGGGGCGAGCAGTACTTC
CASSRTGTRWGEQYF
>TRBJ2-7|TRBD1|many|TRBV7-2
TGTGCCAGCAGCTTGGACAGGGCGGTTGAGCAGTACTTC
CASSLDRAVEQYF
>TRBJ1-4|NA|few|TRBV10-3
TGTGCCATCAGTGCGGGAAGCGCAACTAATGAAAAACTGTTTTTT
CAISAGSATNEKLFF
>TRBJ1-2|NA|NA|TRBV12-3/TRBV12-4
TGTGCCAGCAGTTTCGGGTCAGGGACTGGCTACACCTTC
CASSFGSGTGYTF
>TRBJ2-3|NA|NA|TRBV27
TGTGCCAGCAGGGAGAGTCGGTACACAGATACGCAGTATTTT
CASRESRYTDTQYF
>TRBJ2-7|NA|few|TRBV7-2
TGTGCCAGCGGAAGTTTCTACGAGCAGTACTTC
CASGSFYEQYF
>TRBJ2-2|NA|many|TRBV7-9
TGTGCCAGCAGCGCGAGGTGGGCCGGGGAGCTGTTTTTT
CASSARWAGELFF
>TRBJ2-3|NA|few|TRBV7-9
TGTGCCAGCAGCTTGATACTAGGAGACACAGATACGCAGTATTTT
CASSLILGDTDTQYF
>TRBJ1-1|NA|NA|TRBV9
TGTGCCAGCAGCGTTCGCACTGAAGCTTTCTTT
CASSVRTEAFF
>TRBJ1-2|TRBD1|few|TRBV18
TGTGCCAGCTCTATCGGGACAGGGGGCGCGGTTCCCTATGGCTACACCTTC
CASSIGTGGAVPYGYTF
>TRBJ2-7|NA|NA|TRBV27
TGTGCCAGCAGCCGGACAGCAAACTACGAGCAGTACTTC
CASSRTANYEQYF
>TRBJ2-2|NA|NA|TRBV5-1
TGCGCCAGCAACGCTGGTCGCACCGGGGAGCTGTTTTTT
CASNAGRTGELFF
>TRBJ2-5|NA|many|TRBV7-2
TGTGCCAGCAGCTTTCCAGGGCGAGAGACCCAGTACTTC
CASSFPGRETQYF
>TRBJ2-7|TRBD1|many|TRBV20-1
TGCAGTGCTCTCGCGGGACAGGGTCCCCCCTACGAGCAGTACTTC
CSALAGQGPPYEQYF
>TRBJ2-4|NA|few|TRBV20-1
TGCAGTGGGGAAGTAGCCAAAAACATTCAGTACTTC
CSGEVAKNIQYF
>TRBJ2-3|NA|NA|TRBV20-1
TGCAGTGCTAGAGAGGCACAGGGAGGCCGGGATACGCAGTATTTT
CSAREAQGGRDTQYF
>TRBJ2-3|TRBD1|few|TRBV5-1
TGCGCCAGCAGCCCAAGGGGGCTCGGAGATACGCAGTATTTT
CASSPRGLGDTQYF
>TRBJ1-1|NA|many|TRBV20-1
TGCAGCGGCAGGGAGAACACTGAAGCTTTCTTT
CSGRENTEAFF
>TRBJ2-1|NA|many|TRBV6-5
TGTGCCAGCAGTTACTCGACCGTCGGGGCAGGCAATGAGCAGTTCTTC
CASSYSTVGAGNEQFF
>TRBJ2-5|TRBD1|many|TRBV6-2/TRBV6-3
TGTGCCAGCAGTTACGGGACAGGGGTTTCAGAGACCCAGTACTTC
CASSYGTGVSETQYF
>TRBJ2-2|NA|few|TRBV9
TGTGCCAGCAGGGACCCGGCCGGGGAGCTGTTTTTT
CASRDPAGELFF
>TRBJ1-2|NA|few|TRBV20-1
TGCAGTGCTAGGGGGACGTGGCACTATGGCTACACCTTC
CSARGTWHYGYTF
>TRBJ2-5|NA|many|TRBV24-1
TGTGCCACCAGTGACAGTGGACGGAACCAAGAGACCCAGTACTTC
CATSDSGRNQETQYF
>TRBJ2-2|TRBD2|many|TRBV18
TGTGCCAGCTCACCACGACTAGCGGATAACACCGGGGAGCTGTTTTTT
CASSPRLADNTGELFF
>TRBJ2-5|NA|many|TRBV5-1
TGTGCCAGCAGCTTAGAGGGAGAGACCCAGTACTTC
CASSLEGETQYF
>TRBJ2-1|NA|few|TRBV11-2
TGTGCCAGCAGCTTTGGGTTCTCAGGCGATGAGCAGTTCTTC
CASSFGFSGDEQFF
>TRBJ2-1|NA|NA|TRBV4-1
TGCGCCAGCAGACCAAGAAGCGGGCCTAACAATGAGCAGTTCTTC
CASRPRSGPNNEQFF
>TRBJ2-5|NA|once|TRBV19
TGTGCCAGTAGTTTGACGGGGGCTCAAGAGACCCAGTACTTC
CASSLTGAQETQYF
>TRBJ1-1|NA|NA|TRBV5-5
TGTGCCAGCAGCTTTTCCACAGTAGAAGCTTTCTTT
CASSFSTVEAFF